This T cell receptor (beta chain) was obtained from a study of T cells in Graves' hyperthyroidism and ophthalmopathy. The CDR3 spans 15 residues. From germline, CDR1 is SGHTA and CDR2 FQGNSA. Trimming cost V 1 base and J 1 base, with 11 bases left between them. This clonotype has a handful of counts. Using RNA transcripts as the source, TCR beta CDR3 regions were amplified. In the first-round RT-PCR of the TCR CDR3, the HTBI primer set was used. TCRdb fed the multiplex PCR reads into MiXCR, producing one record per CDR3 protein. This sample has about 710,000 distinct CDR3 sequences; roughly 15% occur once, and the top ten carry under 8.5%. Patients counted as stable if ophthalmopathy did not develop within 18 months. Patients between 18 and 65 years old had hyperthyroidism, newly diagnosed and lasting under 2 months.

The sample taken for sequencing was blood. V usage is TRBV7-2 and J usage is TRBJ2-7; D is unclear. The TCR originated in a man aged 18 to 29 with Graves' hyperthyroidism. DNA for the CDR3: TGTGCCAGCAGCTTAGTGGACCGGAGTTCCTACGAGCAGTACTTC. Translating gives CASSLVDRSSYEQYF.